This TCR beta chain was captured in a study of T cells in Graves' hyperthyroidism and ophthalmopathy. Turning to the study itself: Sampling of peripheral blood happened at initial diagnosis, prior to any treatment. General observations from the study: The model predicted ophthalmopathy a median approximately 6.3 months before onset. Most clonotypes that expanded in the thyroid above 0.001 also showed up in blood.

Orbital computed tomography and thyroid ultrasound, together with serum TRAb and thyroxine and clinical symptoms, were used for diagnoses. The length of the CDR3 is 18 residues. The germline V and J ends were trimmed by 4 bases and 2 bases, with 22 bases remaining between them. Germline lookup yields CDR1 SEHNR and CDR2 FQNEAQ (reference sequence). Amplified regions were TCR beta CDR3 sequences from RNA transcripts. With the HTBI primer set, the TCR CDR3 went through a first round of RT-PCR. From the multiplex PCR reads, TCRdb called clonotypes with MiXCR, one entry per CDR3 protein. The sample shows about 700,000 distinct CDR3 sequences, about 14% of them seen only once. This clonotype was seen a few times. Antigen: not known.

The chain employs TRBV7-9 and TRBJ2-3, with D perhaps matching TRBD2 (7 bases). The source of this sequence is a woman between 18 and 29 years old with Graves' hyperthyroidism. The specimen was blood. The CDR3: CASSSLSPGGYLTDTQYF. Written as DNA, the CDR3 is TGTGCCAGCAGCTCCCTAAGCCCGGGGGGCTACCTCACAGATACGCAGTATTTT.